This is a list of T cell receptor beta chains from one sample in a study of blood T cells in healthy people across ages. Each CDR3 protein gets one entry after TCRdb re-called the 5' RACE reads with MiXCR. The sample records roughly 2 million distinct CDR3 sequences, about 50% being singletons. Sequenced sample: blood. These receptors were collected from a woman between 40 and 55 years old in good health. CDR3s include the opening cysteine and the closing phenylalanine or tryptophan. A D gene is named only where the DNA matches it firmly. Size is stated for part of the rows, as once, few or many counts, or as a class when the clone is expanded.

v_gene: TRBV5-1; d_gene: TRBD1; j_gene: TRBJ2-3; abundance: -; CDR3nt: TGCGCCAGCAGCCCCGGGACAGGGGTTGCGGATACGCAGTATTTT; CDR3aa: CASSPGTGVADTQYF
v_gene: TRBV7-9; d_gene: -; j_gene: TRBJ2-3; abundance: -; CDR3nt: TGTGCCAGCAGCTTAGGCCGGGACTTCTTCACAGATACGCAGTATTTT; CDR3aa: CASSLGRDFFTDTQYF
v_gene: TRBV3-1; d_gene: TRBD2; j_gene: TRBJ2-1; abundance: few; CDR3nt: TGTGCCAGCAGCCAGGGACTAGCAAGTAATGAGCAGTTCTTC; CDR3aa: CASSQGLASNEQFF
v_gene: TRBV28; d_gene: -; j_gene: TRBJ1-4; abundance: -; CDR3nt: TGTGCCAGCAGTCAAAATGTTTGGGCGACCGGTAATGAAAAACTGTTTTTT; CDR3aa: CASSQNVWATGNEKLFF
v_gene: TRBV11-1; d_gene: -; j_gene: TRBJ2-3; abundance: few; CDR3nt: TGTGCCAGCAGCTTAGGCGCACGGCGGCTCCAGTATTTT; CDR3aa: CASSLGARRLQYF
v_gene: TRBV4-3; d_gene: -; j_gene: TRBJ1-1; abundance: -; CDR3nt: TGCGCCAGCAGCCACGGCCGAAGAAACACTGAAGCTTTCTTT; CDR3aa: CASSHGRRNTEAFF
v_gene: TRBV24-1; d_gene: -; j_gene: TRBJ1-2; abundance: -; CDR3nt: TGTGCCACCAGTGACGCTTCTGGACGGGGGGCATATGGCTACACCTTC; CDR3aa: CATSDASGRGAYGYTF
v_gene: TRBV15; d_gene: -; j_gene: TRBJ1-2; abundance: -; CDR3nt: TGTGCCACCAGCAGAGATGGGGTGGGTGGCTACACCTTC; CDR3aa: CATSRDGVGGYTF
v_gene: TRBV5-1; d_gene: -; j_gene: TRBJ2-3; abundance: -; CDR3nt: TGCGCCAGCAGCGAGTATAGGATGGGCCCAGATACGCAGTATTTT; CDR3aa: CASSEYRMGPDTQYF
v_gene: TRBV4-3; d_gene: TRBD1; j_gene: TRBJ2-1; abundance: few; CDR3nt: TGCGCCAGCAGCCAAGATCTAACAGGGGGAGGCAATGAGCAGTTCTTC; CDR3aa: CASSQDLTGGGNEQFF
v_gene: TRBV12-1; d_gene: -; j_gene: TRBJ1-4; abundance: -; CDR3nt: TGTGCCAGCAGCTTGGAACGGACTAATGAAAAACTGTTTTTT; CDR3aa: CASSLERTNEKLFF
v_gene: TRBV20-1; d_gene: -; j_gene: TRBJ2-3; abundance: -; CDR3nt: TGCAGGCCCGGACCGCTTACGCAGTATTTT; CDR3aa: CRPGPLTQYF
v_gene: TRBV20-1; d_gene: -; j_gene: TRBJ1-2; abundance: -; CDR3nt: TGCAGTGCTAGAGGGTATGGAGGCTACACCTTC; CDR3aa: CSARGYGGYTF
v_gene: TRBV6-5; d_gene: -; j_gene: TRBJ2-2; abundance: -; CDR3nt: TGTGCCAGCAGCGAGGATGGCGCATACACCGGGGAGCTGTTTTTT; CDR3aa: CASSEDGAYTGELFF
v_gene: TRBV20-1; d_gene: -; j_gene: TRBJ2-3; abundance: few; CDR3nt: TGCAGTGCTAGTACCCCAGGGGATTATAAGCATACGCAGTATTTT; CDR3aa: CSASTPGDYKHTQYF
v_gene: TRBV20-1; d_gene: -; j_gene: TRBJ1-1; abundance: -; CDR3nt: TGCAGTGCTAGGCCGTCTCAAAACCCTGATGCTTTCTTT; CDR3aa: CSARPSQNPDAFF
v_gene: TRBV20-1; d_gene: -; j_gene: TRBJ1-5; abundance: -; CDR3nt: TGCAGTACACGAGTGTTGGGGGGTCAGCCCCAGCATTTT; CDR3aa: CSTRVLGGQPQHF
v_gene: TRBV7-2; d_gene: TRBD2; j_gene: TRBJ2-7; abundance: -; CDR3nt: TGTGCCAGCAGCCTACAACTAGCGGGGGGGCCCTACGAGCAGTACTTC; CDR3aa: CASSLQLAGGPYEQYF
v_gene: TRBV7-2; d_gene: -; j_gene: TRBJ2-3; abundance: -; CDR3nt: TGTGCCAGCAGCTTCCTCGATAGTACGCAGTATTTT; CDR3aa: CASSFLDSTQYF
v_gene: TRBV12-3/TRBV12-4; d_gene: -; j_gene: TRBJ2-6; abundance: -; CDR3nt: TGTGCCAGCAGTTTTCTAATGGCATTAAGCTCTGGGGCCAACGTCCTGACTTTC; CDR3aa: CASSFLMALSSGANVLTF
v_gene: TRBV7-2; d_gene: -; j_gene: TRBJ2-7; abundance: -; CDR3nt: TGTGCCAGCAGCTTTGCCGGGACCAGCTCCTACGAGCAGTACTTC; CDR3aa: CASSFAGTSSYEQYF
v_gene: TRBV4-3; d_gene: -; j_gene: TRBJ2-1; abundance: few; CDR3nt: TGCGCCAGCAGCCAAGACGGTGGAGGTTACAATGAGCAGTTCTTC; CDR3aa: CASSQDGGGYNEQFF
v_gene: TRBV4-2; d_gene: -; j_gene: TRBJ2-1; abundance: -; CDR3nt: TGTGCCAGCAGCCAAGTATCTGAGCAGTTCTTC; CDR3aa: CASSQVSEQFF
v_gene: TRBV20-1; d_gene: TRBD2; j_gene: TRBJ2-7; abundance: -; CDR3nt: TGCAGTGCTGGGGGAGGGGAATTCCTATACGAGCAGTACTTC; CDR3aa: CSAGGGEFLYEQYF
v_gene: TRBV18; d_gene: -; j_gene: TRBJ1-2; abundance: -; CDR3nt: TGTGCCAGCTCACCGAAACAGGTCTATGGCTACACCTTC; CDR3aa: CASSPKQVYGYTF
v_gene: TRBV2; d_gene: -; j_gene: TRBJ2-4; abundance: -; CDR3nt: TGTGCCAGCAGAGGGGTGGAGGACCCTAACATTCAGTACTTC; CDR3aa: CASRGVEDPNIQYF
v_gene: TRBV7-2; d_gene: -; j_gene: TRBJ1-4; abundance: -; CDR3nt: TGTGCCAGCAGCTCTCTCAGCCTAACTAATGAAAAACTGTTTTTT; CDR3aa: CASSSLSLTNEKLFF
v_gene: TRBV20-1; d_gene: -; j_gene: TRBJ2-4; abundance: few; CDR3nt: TGCAGTGCTAGAGAACAGGGTATAGCCAAAAACATTCAGTACTTC; CDR3aa: CSAREQGIAKNIQYF
v_gene: TRBV20-1; d_gene: TRBD1; j_gene: TRBJ2-4; abundance: -; CDR3nt: TGCAGTGCTACCGGACAGGCAGCCAAAAACATTCAGTACTTC; CDR3aa: CSATGQAAKNIQYF
v_gene: TRBV7-7; d_gene: -; j_gene: TRBJ2-5; abundance: few; CDR3nt: TGTGCTAGCAGCTTAGACCCCACAACCGAGACCCAGTACTTC; CDR3aa: CASSLDPTTETQYF
v_gene: TRBV6-5; d_gene: -; j_gene: TRBJ2-2; abundance: -; CDR3nt: TGTGCCAGCAGTTACGACCAGGGGCTCCACACCGGGGAGCTGTTTTTT; CDR3aa: CASSYDQGLHTGELFF
v_gene: TRBV29-1; d_gene: TRBD1; j_gene: TRBJ2-1; abundance: -; CDR3nt: TGCAGCGTAGCCCAGGGGGCCGATGAGCAGTTCTTC; CDR3aa: CSVAQGADEQFF
v_gene: TRBV6-2/TRBV6-3; d_gene: -; j_gene: TRBJ2-7; abundance: -; CDR3nt: TGTGCCAGCAGTGCCACCTTCGGCGGCTACGAGCAGTACTTC; CDR3aa: CASSATFGGYEQYF
v_gene: TRBV10-3; d_gene: -; j_gene: TRBJ2-5; abundance: few; CDR3nt: TGTGCCATCAGTGGGACCCGGGACGTAGCGAAGGAGTACTTC; CDR3aa: CAISGTRDVAKEYF
v_gene: TRBV15; d_gene: TRBD2; j_gene: TRBJ2-1; abundance: few; CDR3nt: TGTGCCACCAGCAGAGATCTCACTAGCGAACATGAGCAGTTCTTC; CDR3aa: CATSRDLTSEHEQFF
v_gene: TRBV3-1; d_gene: -; j_gene: TRBJ2-6; abundance: -; CDR3nt: TGTGCCAGCAGCCAAGCAGGTCCCAGGGGGGCCAACGTCCTGACTTTC; CDR3aa: CASSQAGPRGANVLTF
v_gene: TRBV4-3; d_gene: -; j_gene: TRBJ2-6; abundance: few; CDR3nt: TGCGCCAGCAGCCATCCCCCTAGTTCGTCTGGGGCCAACGTCCTGACTTTC; CDR3aa: CASSHPPSSSGANVLTF
v_gene: TRBV29-1; d_gene: TRBD2; j_gene: TRBJ2-3; abundance: few; CDR3nt: TGCAGCGTTGGGGGGACTAGCGGGGGCTTTGGCACAGATACGCAGTATTTT; CDR3aa: CSVGGTSGGFGTDTQYF
v_gene: TRBV28; d_gene: -; j_gene: TRBJ2-1; abundance: few; CDR3nt: TGTGCCAGTCGGCCCCCGCAGCCTTACAATGAGCAGTTCTTC; CDR3aa: CASRPPQPYNEQFF
v_gene: TRBV6-1; d_gene: -; j_gene: TRBJ2-3; abundance: few; CDR3nt: TGTGCCAGCACCCTCGCTAGCCGGGTTAGCACAGATACGCAGTATTTT; CDR3aa: CASTLASRVSTDTQYF
v_gene: TRBV28; d_gene: TRBD1; j_gene: TRBJ1-2; abundance: -; CDR3nt: TGTGCCAGCAGTTTTCAGGACAGGGTTGTCCTGGCGGTAGCAGGGCACTATGGCTACACCTTC; CDR3aa: CASSFQDRVVLAVAGHYGYTF
v_gene: TRBV6-5; d_gene: TRBD1; j_gene: TRBJ1-5; abundance: -; CDR3nt: TGTGCCAGCAAAACCGGGACAGTGAATAGCAATCAGCCCCAGCATTTT; CDR3aa: CASKTGTVNSNQPQHF
v_gene: TRBV29-1; d_gene: -; j_gene: TRBJ2-6; abundance: -; CDR3nt: TGCAGCGTTGGCGGGTGGTCTGGGGCCAACGTCCTGACTTTC; CDR3aa: CSVGGWSGANVLTF
v_gene: TRBV5-1; d_gene: -; j_gene: TRBJ2-3; abundance: -; CDR3nt: TGCGCCAGCAGCTCGGAGGGGGTAGATACGCAGTATTTT; CDR3aa: CASSSEGVDTQYF
v_gene: TRBV7-9; d_gene: -; j_gene: TRBJ1-4; abundance: -; CDR3nt: TGTGCCAGCAGCTTAGCAGACGGGAACATTCGGGAAAAACTGTTTTTT; CDR3aa: CASSLADGNIREKLFF